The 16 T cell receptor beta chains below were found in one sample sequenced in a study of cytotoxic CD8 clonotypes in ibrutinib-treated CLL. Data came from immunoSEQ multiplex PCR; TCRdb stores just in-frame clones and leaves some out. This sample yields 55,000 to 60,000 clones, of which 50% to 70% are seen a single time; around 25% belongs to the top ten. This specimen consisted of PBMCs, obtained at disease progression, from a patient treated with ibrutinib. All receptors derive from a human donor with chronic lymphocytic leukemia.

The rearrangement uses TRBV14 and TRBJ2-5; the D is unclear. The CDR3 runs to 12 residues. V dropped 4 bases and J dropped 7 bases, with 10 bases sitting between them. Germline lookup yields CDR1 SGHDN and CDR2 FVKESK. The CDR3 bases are TGTGCCAGCAGCCCGACCATGAGGACCCAGTACTTC. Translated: CASSPTMRTQYF.

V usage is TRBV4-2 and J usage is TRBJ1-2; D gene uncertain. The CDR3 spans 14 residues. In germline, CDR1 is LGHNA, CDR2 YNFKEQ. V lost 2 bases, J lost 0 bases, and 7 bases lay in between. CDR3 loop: CASSQPTSNYGYTF. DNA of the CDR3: TGTGCCAGCAGCCAACCGACCTCTAACTATGGCTACACCTTC.

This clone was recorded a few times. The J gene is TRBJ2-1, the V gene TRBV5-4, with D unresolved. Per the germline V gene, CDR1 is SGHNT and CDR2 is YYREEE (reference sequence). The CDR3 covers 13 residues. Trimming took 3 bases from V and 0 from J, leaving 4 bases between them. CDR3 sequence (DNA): TGTGCCAGCAGCTCCAGCTCCTACAATGAGCAGTTCTTC. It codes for CASSSSSYNEQFF.

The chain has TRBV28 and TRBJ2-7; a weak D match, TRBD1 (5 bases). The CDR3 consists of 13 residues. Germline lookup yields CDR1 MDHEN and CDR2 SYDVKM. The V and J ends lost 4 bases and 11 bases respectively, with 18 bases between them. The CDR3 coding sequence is TGTGCCAGCAGTTCATACAAGGACATTTCGGAGTACTTC. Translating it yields CASSSYKDISEYF.

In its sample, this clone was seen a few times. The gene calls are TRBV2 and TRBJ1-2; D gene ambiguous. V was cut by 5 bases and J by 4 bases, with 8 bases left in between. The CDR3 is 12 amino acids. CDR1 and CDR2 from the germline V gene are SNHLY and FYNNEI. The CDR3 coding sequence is TGTGCCAGCAGTACCAAAGGCTATGGCTACACCTTC. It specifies CASSTKGYGYTF.

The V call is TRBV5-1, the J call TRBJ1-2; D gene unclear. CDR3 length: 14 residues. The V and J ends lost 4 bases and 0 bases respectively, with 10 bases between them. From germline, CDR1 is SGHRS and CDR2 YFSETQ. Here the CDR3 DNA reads TGCGCCAGCAGCCCTGGCGCAGCTAACTATGGCTACACCTTC. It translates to CASSPGAANYGYTF.

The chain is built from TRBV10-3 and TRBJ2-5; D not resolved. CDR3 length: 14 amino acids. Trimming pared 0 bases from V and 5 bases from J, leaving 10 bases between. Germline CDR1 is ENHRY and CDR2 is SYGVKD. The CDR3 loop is CAISESSPLETQYF. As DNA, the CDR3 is TGTGCCATCAGTGAGTCCTCTCCCTTGGAGACCCAGTACTTC.

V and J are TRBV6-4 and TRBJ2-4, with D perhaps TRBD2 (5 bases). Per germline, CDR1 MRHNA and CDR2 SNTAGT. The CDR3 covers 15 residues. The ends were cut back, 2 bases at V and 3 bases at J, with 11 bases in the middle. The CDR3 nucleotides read TGTGCCAGCAGTGACGATCGGGAAGGCAAAAACATTCAGTACTTC. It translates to CASSDDREGKNIQYF.

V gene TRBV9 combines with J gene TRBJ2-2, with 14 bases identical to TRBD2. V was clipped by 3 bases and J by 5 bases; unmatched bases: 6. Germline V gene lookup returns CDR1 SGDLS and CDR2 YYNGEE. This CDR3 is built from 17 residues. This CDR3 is CASSETSGRARTGELFF. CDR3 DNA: TGTGCCAGCAGCGAGACTAGCGGGAGGGCCAGGACCGGGGAGCTGTTTTTT.

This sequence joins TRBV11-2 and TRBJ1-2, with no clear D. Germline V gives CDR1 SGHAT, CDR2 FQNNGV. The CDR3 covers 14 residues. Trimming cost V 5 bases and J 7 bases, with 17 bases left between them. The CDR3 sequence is CASSVTPAIGGYTF. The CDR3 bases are TGTGCCAGCAGCGTTACACCGGCAATTGGTGGCTACACCTTC.

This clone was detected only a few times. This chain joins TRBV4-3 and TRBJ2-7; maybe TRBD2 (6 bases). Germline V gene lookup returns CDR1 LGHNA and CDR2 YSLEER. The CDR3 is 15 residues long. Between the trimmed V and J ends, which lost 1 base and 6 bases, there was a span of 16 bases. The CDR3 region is CASSQAIFSGSEQYF. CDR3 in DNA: TGCGCCAGCAGCCAAGCGATATTTTCCGGGAGCGAGCAGTACTTC.

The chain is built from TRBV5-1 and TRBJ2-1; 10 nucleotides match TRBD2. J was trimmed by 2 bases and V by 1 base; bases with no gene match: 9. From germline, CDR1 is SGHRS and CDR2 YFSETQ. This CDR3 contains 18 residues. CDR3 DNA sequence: TGCGCCAGCAGCTTGCAAATTAATCTAGCGGGAGCCTACAATGAGCAGTTCTTC. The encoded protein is CASSLQINLAGAYNEQFF.

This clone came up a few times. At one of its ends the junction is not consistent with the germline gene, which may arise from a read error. The CDR3: CASSSWTGGSHNEQFF. In nucleotides, the CDR3 is TGCGCCAGCAGCTCCTGGACAGGGGGCTCCCACAATGAGCAGTTCTTC. The chain recombines TRBV5-1 with TRBJ2-1, with TRBD1 matching 11 bases. The CDR3 contains 16 residues. Per the germline V gene, CDR1 is SGHRS and CDR2 is YFSETQ.

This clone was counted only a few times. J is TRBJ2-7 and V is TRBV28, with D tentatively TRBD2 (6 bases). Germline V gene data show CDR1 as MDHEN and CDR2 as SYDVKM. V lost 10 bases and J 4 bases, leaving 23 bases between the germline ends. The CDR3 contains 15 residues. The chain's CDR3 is CAITGGSGRRYEQYF. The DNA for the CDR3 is TGTGCCATCACGGGCGGTAGCGGTCGAAGGTACGAGCAGTACTTC.

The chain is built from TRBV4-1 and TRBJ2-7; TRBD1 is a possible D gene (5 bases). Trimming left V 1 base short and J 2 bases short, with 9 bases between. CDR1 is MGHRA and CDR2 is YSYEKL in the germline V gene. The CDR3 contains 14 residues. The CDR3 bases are TGCGCCAGCAGCCAAGTTCAGGGTACCTACGAGCAGTACTTC. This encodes CASSQVQGTYEQYF.

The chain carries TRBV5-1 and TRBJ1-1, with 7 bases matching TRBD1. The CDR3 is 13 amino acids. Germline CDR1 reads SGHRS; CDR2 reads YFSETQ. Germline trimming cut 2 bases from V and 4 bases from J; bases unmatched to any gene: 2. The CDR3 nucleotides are TGCGCCAGCAGCTTCGCAGGGGGCACTGAAGCTTTCTTT. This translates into CASSFAGGTEAFF.